This T cell receptor (beta chain) was sequenced in a study of CD8 T cells in ankylosing spondylitis. General study findings and limits: Reported data indicate significant enrichment of disease-linked clones within matched ankylosing spondylitis synovial fluid. Several highly homologous variants formed a TCR beta motif that appeared characteristic of ankylosing spondylitis blood.

Worth noting for this clonotype: Its antigen is undetermined.

TCRdb independently ran MiXCR on the 5' RACE reads; one entry per CDR3 protein. The sample carries some 400,000 distinct CDR3 sequences, under 25% recorded once. CDR1 and CDR2 (germline): SGHRS, YFSETQ. Trimming pared 0 bases from V and 9 bases from J, leaving 7 bases between. This CDR3 contains 12 residues. This chain joins TRBV5-1 and TRBJ2-1; TRBD1 is a possible D gene (5 bases). The receptor was isolated from a male donor with ankylosing spondylitis. Input material: blood, either unsorted or a sorted T cell fraction (not recorded which). The CDR3 spells CASSLVDSEQFF. In DNA form, the CDR3 reads TGCGCCAGCAGCTTGGTTGACAGTGAGCAGTTCTTC.